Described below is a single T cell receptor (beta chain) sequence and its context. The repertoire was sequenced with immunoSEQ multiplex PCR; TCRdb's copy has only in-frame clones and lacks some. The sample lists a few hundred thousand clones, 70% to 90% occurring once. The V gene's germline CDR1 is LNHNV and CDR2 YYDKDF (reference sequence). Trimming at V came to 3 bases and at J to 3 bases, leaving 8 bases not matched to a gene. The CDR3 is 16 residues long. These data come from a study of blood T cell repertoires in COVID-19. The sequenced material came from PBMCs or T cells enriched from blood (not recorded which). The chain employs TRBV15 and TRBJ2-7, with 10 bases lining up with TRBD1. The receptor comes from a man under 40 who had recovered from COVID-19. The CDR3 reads CATSSRQGAFCYEQYF. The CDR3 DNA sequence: TGTGCCACCAGCAGCAGACAGGGGGCGTTTTGCTACGAGCAGTACTTC. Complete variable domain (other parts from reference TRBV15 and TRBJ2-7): DAMVIQNPRYQVTQFGKPVTLSCSQTLNHNVMYWYQQKSSQAPKLLFHYYDKDFNNEADTPDNFQSRRPNTSFCFLDIRSPGLGDTAMYLCATSSRQGAFCYEQYFGPGTRLTVT.